This is a list of T cell receptor beta chains from one sample in a study of early T cells in non-severe SARS-CoV-2 infection. TCRdb used MiXCR to reprocess the 5' RACE reads, holding one entry per CDR3 protein. Here the sample spans 30,000 or so distinct CDR3 sequences, approximately 5% being singletons. The sequenced sample consisted of whole blood. These receptors were collected from an adult who was a healthcare worker with PCR-confirmed SARS-CoV-2 infection or an uninfected control (not recorded which). CDR3s include the opening cysteine and the closing phenylalanine or tryptophan. The D gene is left open where the match is weak. A clone size is listed for some rows: how often the clone was seen (once, few, many), or a class if it is expanded.

V gene	J gene	clone size	D gene	CDR3 DNA	CDR3 protein
TRBV10-1	TRBJ2-7	many	-	TGCGCCAGCAGTGAGTCCGGCGAACTCCTCGAGCAGTACTTC	CASSESGELLEQYF
TRBV7-2	TRBJ1-1	many	TRBD1	TGTGCCAGCAGCCCTGGACAGGGCAACACTGAAGCTTTCTTT	CASSPGQGNTEAFF
TRBV19	TRBJ2-1	many	TRBD2	TGTGCCAGTACCAGACTAGCGGGAGGGATCTACAATGAGCAGTTCTTC	CASTRLAGGIYNEQFF
TRBV7-6	TRBJ2-5	many	-	TGTGCCAGCAGCACCGAGCCCCAAGAGACCCAGTACTTC	CASSTEPQETQYF
TRBV20-1	TRBJ2-7	many	TRBD2	TGCAGTGCCCACGGGACTAGCGGGGGGGAGCAGTACTTC	CSAHGTSGGEQYF
TRBV29-1	TRBJ2-7	many	TRBD2	TGCAGCGTTGGGGGGACTAGCGGGGACCCCATGTGGGACGAGCAGTACTTC	CSVGGTSGDPMWDEQYF
TRBV7-6	TRBJ2-2	many	-	TGTGCCAGCAGCTCCGAAGGACCGACGAACACCGGGGAGCTGTTTTTT	CASSSEGPTNTGELFF
TRBV6-2/TRBV6-3	TRBJ1-1	few	-	TGTGCCAGCATCCAACATGGGAGGGGGAAGAACACTGAAGCTTTCTTT	CASIQHGRGKNTEAFF
TRBV5-6	TRBJ2-7	many	-	TGTGCCAGCAGCTTAGGTCACTCCGTCCCCTACGAGCAGTACTTC	CASSLGHSVPYEQYF
TRBV7-9	TRBJ1-2	-	-	TGTGCCAGCAGCTTGGCGGGGAACTATGGCTACACCTTC	CASSLAGNYGYTF
TRBV6-1	TRBJ2-3	many	TRBD1	TGTGCCAGCAGAAACAGGGGCTCAGATACGCAGTATTTT	CASRNRGSDTQYF
TRBV7-8	TRBJ2-7	many	-	TGTGCCAGCAGCTTAGCAGAGGAGCAGTACTTC	CASSLAEEQYF
TRBV6-5	TRBJ2-5	many	-	TGTGCCAGCACTCCCAGAGTAGGGCTCCAAGAGACCCAGTACTTC	CASTPRVGLQETQYF
TRBV19	TRBJ2-4	many	-	TGTGCCAGTAGTACCCGGTCGGGAGCCAAAAACATTCAGTACTTC	CASSTRSGAKNIQYF
TRBV20-1	TRBJ2-1	few	-	TGCAGTGCTATTTACAATGAGCAGTTCTTC	CSAIYNEQFF
TRBV28	TRBJ2-5	few	TRBD2	TGTGCCAGCAGTTTCCTCGGGCTAGCGGGGGCCATCCAAGAGACCCAGTACTTC	CASSFLGLAGAIQETQYF
TRBV30	TRBJ1-1	many	-	TGTGCCTGGGTGAGGAACACTGAAGCTTTCTTT	CAWVRNTEAFF
TRBV4-1	TRBJ2-7	-	TRBD2	TGCGCCAGCAGCCAATCCCGTGGGGGGGGCTACGAGCAGTACTTC	CASSQSRGGGYEQYF
TRBV6-2/TRBV6-3	TRBJ2-1	many	-	TGTGCCAGCAGGGTAAGCTCCGACAATGAGCAGTTCTTC	CASRVSSDNEQFF
TRBV6-6	TRBJ1-5	few	-	TGTGCCAGCAGCCGACAGACCGGACGGGGGCGCAATCAGCCCCAGCATTTT	CASSRQTGRGRNQPQHF
TRBV7-9	TRBJ2-7	many	-	TGTGCCAGCAGCTTAAGCCGGGCAGGGGAGCAGTACTTC	CASSLSRAGEQYF
TRBV20-1	TRBJ1-1	medium-sized	-	TGCAGTGCTAGAGATGGTGGACACACTGAAGCTTTCTTT	CSARDGGHTEAFF
TRBV20-1	TRBJ1-6	medium-sized	-	TGCAGTGCTAGAGATCACGAGGGATCACCCCTCCACTTT	CSARDHEGSPLHF
TRBV5-1	TRBJ1-2	-	-	TGCGCCAGCAGCCCACCTACAGGGTATGGCTACACCTTC	CASSPPTGYGYTF
TRBV6-2/TRBV6-3	TRBJ2-1	few	-	TGTGCCAGCAATAGAGTTAATGAGCAGTTCTTC	CASNRVNEQFF
TRBV10-3	TRBJ1-5	many	-	TGTGCCATCAGTGGACAATACTCTGATAGCAATCAGCCCCAGCATTTT	CAISGQYSDSNQPQHF
TRBV5-4	TRBJ2-3	few	-	TGTGCCAGCAGCTTCGAGCGGTCCTTGTCCCCAGATACGCAGTATTTT	CASSFERSLSPDTQYF
TRBV10-3	TRBJ1-2	-	-	TGTGCCACCGAGTCATGGCTTGGGGGCAACTATGGCTACACCTTC	CATESWLGGNYGYTF
TRBV29-1	TRBJ1-1	many	-	TGCAGCGTTGATGATATGAACACTGAAGCTTTCTTT	CSVDDMNTEAFF
TRBV18	TRBJ2-1	many	-	TGTGCCAGCTCAGAACAAACAGGGCTAAACAATGAGCAGTTCTTC	CASSEQTGLNNEQFF
TRBV5-1	TRBJ2-2	many	-	TGCGCCAGCAGGGCGGATCCCACCGGGGAGCTGTTTTTT	CASRADPTGELFF
TRBV20-1	TRBJ1-2	many	-	TGCAGTGCTACCACGGCCTATGGCTACACCTTC	CSATTAYGYTF
TRBV9	TRBJ1-2	many	TRBD1	TGTGCCAGCAGCGGTGGGGACAGGCGGAAGTATGGCTACACCTTC	CASSGGDRRKYGYTF
TRBV7-8	TRBJ1-2	-	-	TGTGCCAGCAGCTCGGGGGTCTATGGCTACACCTTC	CASSSGVYGYTF
TRBV19	TRBJ1-2	many	TRBD1	TGTGCCAGTAGTATCCAAGCAGGGGGCCAAGATGGCTACACCTTC	CASSIQAGGQDGYTF
TRBV19	TRBJ2-3	many	TRBD1	TGTGCCAGTACCCCGGACAGGTTGACAGATACGCAGTATTTT	CASTPDRLTDTQYF
TRBV7-9	TRBJ1-1	many	TRBD1	TGTGCCAGCAGCTTAGGGGCAGGGGGCGACACTGAAGCTTTCTTT	CASSLGAGGDTEAFF
TRBV6-5	TRBJ1-6	many	TRBD1	TGTGCCAGCAGTGCCACCGGGACAGGGGAATCACCCCTCCACTTT	CASSATGTGESPLHF
TRBV19	TRBJ1-6	many	-	TGTGCCAGTAGTAGTCGGGACCGCTCCTATAATTCACCCCTCCACTTT	CASSSRDRSYNSPLHF
TRBV6-5	TRBJ2-1	many	-	TGTGCCAGCAGACTCGCGACCGGGAGTTCCTACAATGAGCAGTTCTTC	CASRLATGSSYNEQFF
TRBV6-1	TRBJ1-5	many	TRBD1	TGTGCCACTGGGAGGACAGGGATATGGCAGCCCCAGCATTTT	CATGRTGIWQPQHF